The 23 T cell receptor beta chains reported below all come from one sample, sequenced in a study of control samples from healthy donors and cancer patients. Some clones are missing from TCRdb's copy, which holds only in-frame ones; the method was immunoSEQ multiplex PCR. This table has more than 20,000 clones, roughly 85% appearing once. Sequencing was carried out using PBMCs. These receptor sequences come from a man aged 60 to 69 with head and neck cancer.

The chain employs TRBV7-3 and TRBJ2-1; a possible D gene is TRBD2 (6 bases). Trimming took 6 bases from V and 4 from J, leaving 16 bases between them. The CDR3 spans 15 residues. CDR1 is SGHTA and CDR2 is FQGTGA in the germline V gene. CDR3: CASSKTASAYNEQFF. In DNA form, the CDR3 reads TGTGCCAGCAGTAAGACGGCTAGCGCTTACAATGAGCAGTTCTTC.

In this sample, this clone turned up once. This rearrangement joins TRBV7-3 to TRBJ2-5; tentatively, D is TRBD1 or TRBD2 (5 bases each). There are 15 residues in the CDR3. The germline V gene encodes CDR1 SGHTA and CDR2 FQGTGA. Trimming took off 2 bases at V and 1 base at J, with 11 bases between the two ends. CDR3 DNA sequence: TGTGCCAGCAGCTTAGCGCCGGGGCCCCAAGAGACCCAGTACTTC. It codes for CASSLAPGPQETQYF.

The genes are TRBV19 and TRBJ2-3, with TRBD1 identical over 9 bases. Germline V CDR1 and CDR2: LNHDA, SQIVND (reference sequence). The CDR3 extends over 14 amino acids. V shed 6 bases and J 5 bases; nucleotides not matched to a gene: 6. CDR3 nucleotides: TGTGCCAGTAGCAGGGACAGGGCGGGAGATACGCAGTATTTT. Translating gives CASSRDRAGDTQYF.

The chain uses TRBV2 and TRBJ2-7; the D is unclear. The germline CDR1 and CDR2 sequences are SNHLY and FYNNEI. The CDR3 contains 13 residues. Trimming stripped 4 bases from V and 2 bases from J, with 9 bases between. The CDR3 region is CASSGGFAYEQYV. CDR3 coding DNA: TGTGCCAGCAGTGGGGGATTCGCCTACGAGCAGTACGTC.

This chain uses TRBV5-1 with TRBJ2-5; 10 bases map to TRBD2. The germline gives CDR1 SGHRS, CDR2 YFSETQ. The ends lost 5 bases at V and 5 bases at J; junction bases unmatched: 6. CDR3 size: 14 residues. The CDR3 here is CASRLAGSGETQYF. CDR3 DNA: TGCGCCAGCAGACTAGCGGGATCGGGTGAGACCCAGTACTTC.

The chain is built from TRBV5-1 and TRBJ1-6; TRBD1 aligns across 8 bases. Germline loops: CDR1 SGHRS, CDR2 YFSETQ. The V gene end was trimmed by 4 bases and the J gene end by 12 bases; junction bases not matched to a gene: 9. There are 14 residues in the CDR3. The CDR3 protein is CASSPGQDLLPLHF. The DNA for the CDR3 is TGCGCCAGCAGCCCGGGACAGGACCTCCTACCCCTCCACTTT.

The gene calls are TRBV7-6 and TRBJ2-7; D may be TRBD1 (5 bases). This CDR3 has 10 residues. V gave up 1 base and J gave up 11 bases, with 6 bases separating them. The germline CDR1 and CDR2 sequences are SGHVS and FNYEAQ. The CDR3 sequence is CASSLEGKYV. In DNA, the CDR3 is TGTGCCAGCAGCTTAGAGGGGAAGTACGTC.

V and J are TRBV6-5 and TRBJ2-7, with 10 bases aligning to TRBD1. The V and J ends lost 8 bases and 2 bases, in that order; junction bases with no gene match: 6. Germline V gene lookup returns CDR1 MNHEY and CDR2 SVGAGI. This CDR3 comprises 14 residues. CDR3 coding DNA: TGTGCCAGCCAAACCGGACAGGGGGCCTACGAGCAGTACTTC. Residues: CASQTGQGAYEQYF.

The gene calls are TRBV21-1 and TRBJ1-1; TRBD1 reflects the table's D call only, with no check against the DNA. TRBV21-1 is a pseudogene locus. This CDR3 has 12 residues. CDR3 DNA: TGTGCCAGCAGCGGAACAGATACTGAAGCTTTCTTT. This encodes CASSGTDTEAFF.

This chain uses TRBV7-6 with TRBJ1-1; no firm D call. V lost 5 bases, J lost 1 base, and 8 bases lay in between. Germline V gives CDR1 SGHVS, CDR2 FNYEAQ. CDR3 size: 13 residues. The CDR3 loop reads CASSTEGNTEAFF. The CDR3 DNA sequence: TGTGCCAGCAGCACTGAAGGGAACACTGAAGCTTTCTTT. The variable domain in full, with the rest retrieved from reference TRBV7-6 and TRBJ1-1, is GAGVSQSPRYKVTKRGQDVALRCDPISGHVSLYWYRQALGQGPEFLTYFNYEAQQDKSGLPNDRFSAERPEGSISTLTIQRTEQRDSAMYRCASSTEGNTEAFFGQGTRLTVV.

Concerning this clone: A read error may account for a junction end that differs from germline. The CDR3 loop reads CASREGQGASRPQHF. In nucleotides, the CDR3 is TGTGCCAGCAGGGAAGGACAGGGGGCCTCTAGGCCCCAGCATTTT. This chain links TRBV6-1 with TRBJ1-5, with 11 nucleotides matching TRBD1. The CDR3 contains 15 residues. Germline lookup yields CDR1 MNHNS and CDR2 SASEGT.

The chain recombines TRBV12-3 or TRBV12-4 with TRBJ2-2; unclear D gene. This CDR3 is built from 13 residues. Trimming took 3 bases from V and 7 from J, leaving 9 bases between them. CDR3 sequence: CASSFQIVGELFF. The DNA for the CDR3 is TGTGCCAGCAGTTTTCAGATTGTCGGGGAGCTGTTTTTT.

CDR3 sequence reads: CASSRGSWEEETQYF. The CDR3 region has the DNA TGTGCCAGCAGCCGCGGAAGCTGGGAGGAAGAGACCCAGTACTTC. This sequence joins TRBV11-2 and TRBJ2-5; D possibly corresponds to TRBD2 (6 bases). Germline V lookup: CDR1 SGHAT, CDR2 FQNNGV. The CDR3 spans 15 residues. With 5 bases removed from V and 3 bases from J, the gap between germline ends came to 16 bases.

This rearrangement joins TRBV30 to TRBJ2-7; D is possibly TRBD1 (6 bases). V lost 2 bases to trimming and J lost 1 base, with 9 bases between them. The V gene's germline CDR1 is GTSNPN and CDR2 SVGIG (reference sequence). The CDR3 has 13 amino acids. The CDR3 nucleotides read TGTGCCTGGAGTAAGACAGGTTCCTACGAGCAGTACTTC. It encodes CAWSKTGSYEQYF. The variable domain in full, completed from reference TRBV30 and TRBJ2-7, reads SQTIHQWPATLVQPVGSPLSLECTVEGTSNPNLYWYRQAAGRGLQLLFYSVGIGQISSEVPQNLSASRPQDRQFILSSKKLLLSDSGFYLCAWSKTGSYEQYFGPGTRLTVT.

This clone was observed a single time. This sequence joins TRBV6-6 and TRBJ1-1, with D perhaps matching TRBD1 (6 bases). Germline values: CDR1 MNHNY, CDR2 SVGAGI (reference sequence). This CDR3 contains 15 residues. V was cut by 2 bases and J by 3 bases, with 13 bases left in between. The CDR3 loop reads CASSYQTGPDTEAFF. For the CDR3, the DNA is TGTGCCAGCAGTTACCAAACAGGGCCTGACACTGAAGCTTTCTTT.

The rearrangement joins TRBV19 to TRBJ1-5; D is perhaps TRBD1 (6 bases). Germline lookup yields CDR1 LNHDA and CDR2 SQIVND (reference sequence). This CDR3 is 18 amino acids long. V lost 0 bases to trimming and J lost 7 bases, with 22 bases between them. CDR3 nucleotide sequence: TGTGCCAGTAGTATAGATGGGGGGGGCCGGAGACTTTGGCAGCCCCAGCATTTT. Encoded protein: CASSIDGGGRRLWQPQHF.

The chain links TRBV7-3 to TRBJ1-1; TRBD1 matches 7 bases. V gave up 4 bases and J gave up 2 bases; unmatched junction bases: 10. The V gene's germline CDR1 is SGHTA and CDR2 FQGTGA. The CDR3 contains 16 residues. As DNA, the CDR3 is TGTGCCAGCAGCTCTTCCTCTGGGACAGCTAACACTGAAGCTTTCTTT. Translating it yields CASSSSSGTANTEAFF.

This clone came up a few times. The chain is built from TRBV4-1 and TRBJ1-1, with D perhaps matching TRBD1 (5 bases). The CDR3 runs 15 residues. Trimming took 1 base from V and 1 from J, leaving 10 bases between them. Germline loops: CDR1 MGHRA, CDR2 YSYEKL. The CDR3 loop is CASSQADGGNTEAFF. Here the CDR3 DNA reads TGCGCCAGCAGCCAAGCAGATGGGGGGAACACTGAAGCTTTCTTT.

The chain is built from TRBV10-2 and TRBJ2-7; TRBD1 matches at 11 bases. This CDR3 comprises 14 residues. In germline, CDR1 is WSHSY, CDR2 SAAADI. Trimming took 6 bases from V and 6 from J; bases not matched to a gene: 7. In DNA, the CDR3 is TGCGCCAGCAGGGATCCGGGACAGGGGGGCGAGCAGTACGTC. As protein: CASRDPGQGGEQYV.

The chain links TRBV19 to TRBJ1-5; TRBD1 agrees at 11 bases. This CDR3 is 15 amino acids long. The V segment lost 3 bases and the J segment 11 bases; nucleotides outside the gene matches: 9. Germline CDR1 and CDR2: LNHDA and SQIVND (reference sequence). The CDR3 spells CASSIVGQGEIAQHF. The CDR3 nucleotides are TGTGCCAGTAGTATTGTGGGACAGGGGGAGATTGCCCAGCATTTT.

V and J are TRBV25-1 and TRBJ2-7; no clear D. Trimming took off 3 bases at V and 0 bases at J, with 9 bases between the two ends. Germline V CDR1 and CDR2: MGHDK, SYGVNS. The CDR3 length is 14 residues. The CDR3 region is CASSDLPNSYEQYF. CDR3 nucleotides: TGTGCCAGCAGTGATCTCCCCAACTCCTACGAGCAGTACTTC.

The chain uses TRBV28 and TRBJ1-3; TRBD1 is a possible D gene (6 bases). From germline, CDR1 is MDHEN and CDR2 SYDVKM. V lost 5 bases, J lost 2 bases, and 19 bases lay in between. The CDR3 loop spans 17 amino acids. CDR3 amino acids: CASSAYGGIKTGNTIYF. CDR3 nucleotides: TGTGCCAGCAGTGCGTATGGGGGCATAAAGACTGGAAACACCATATATTTT.

V usage is TRBV18 and J usage is TRBJ2-5, with D maybe TRBD2 (5 bases). The CDR3 extends over 14 amino acids. Germline-derived CDR1 and CDR2 are KGHSH and LQKENI. Trimming pared 3 bases from V and 2 bases from J, leaving 10 bases between. CDR3 loop: CASSPSDRQETQYF. CDR3 bases: TGTGCCAGCTCACCTAGCGACCGACAAGAGACCCAGTACTTC. The full variable domain, with the rest looked up from reference TRBV18 and TRBJ2-5, is NAGVMQNPRHLVRRRGQEARLRCSPMKGHSHVYWYRQLPEEGLKFMVYLQKENIIDESGMPKERFSAEFPKEGPSILRIQQVVRGDSAAYFCASSPSDRQETQYFGPGTRLLVL.